Each of the 30 T cell receptor beta chains below was sequenced from the same sample in a study of T cell responses to AZD1222 COVID-19 vaccine. Using immunoSEQ multiplex PCR, the repertoire was profiled, and TCRdb retains in-frame clones only, with some absent. The table includes some 130,000 clones, about nine tenths detected once. This specimen was peripheral blood, taken on day 0 of AZD1222 vaccination. The receptor source for this set is an adult in good health.

The rearrangement links TRBV13 to TRBJ1-5; D call uncertain. The CDR3 runs 14 residues. V lost 6 bases and J lost 0, with 9 bases in between. Germline lookup yields CDR1 PRHDT and CDR2 FYEKMQ (reference sequence). CDR3 DNA sequence: TGTGCCAGCAGGTCCAAGGATAGCAATCAGCCCCAGCATTTT. Its protein is CASRSKDSNQPQHF.

This clone appeared a few times. The chain links TRBV15 to TRBJ1-6, with D hard to call. Germline V gives CDR1 LNHNV, CDR2 YYDKDF (reference sequence). Trimming stripped 0 bases from V and 10 bases from J, with 10 bases between. CDR3 size: 14 residues. As DNA, the CDR3 is TGTGCCACCAGCAGAGACAGACGGTACTCACCCCTCCACTTT. Translated: CATSRDRRYSPLHF.

The rearrangement uses TRBV19 and TRBJ1-3, with 7 bases identical to TRBD1. Germline V CDR1 and CDR2: LNHDA, SQIVND (reference sequence). CDR3 length: 15 residues. V was pared by 3 bases and J by 3 bases, with 5 bases of the junction left unmatched. The CDR3 sequence: CASSIGQAFGNTIYF. DNA for the CDR3: TGTGCCAGTAGTATCGGACAGGCTTTTGGAAACACCATATATTTT.

The CDR3: CASSLPGQGYEQYF. The CDR3 nucleotides read TGTGCCAGCAGTTTACCGGGACAGGGGTACGAGCAGTACTTC. The genes are TRBV28 and TRBJ2-7; 10 bases are a match to TRBD1. This CDR3 is built from 14 residues. Germline V gene sequence: CDR1 MDHEN, CDR2 SYDVKM. V lost 2 bases to trimming and J lost 4 bases; unmatched junction nucleotides: 2.

J is TRBJ2-5 and V is TRBV6-2 or TRBV6-3, with TRBD1 as a possible D gene (5 bases). Germline CDR1 reads MNHEY; CDR2 reads SVGEGT. Trimming stripped 6 bases from V and 2 bases from J, with 10 bases between. The CDR3 covers 13 residues. The CDR3 region is CASSRAEQETQYF. CDR3 in DNA: TGTGCCAGCAGCAGGGCGGAGCAAGAGACCCAGTACTTC.

This chain uses TRBV11-2 with TRBJ2-3, with 11 bases identical to TRBD2. With V trimmed by 5 bases and J by 5 bases, 9 bases remained unmatched. The CDR3 consists of 16 residues. CDR1 is SGHAT and CDR2 is FQNNGV in the germline V gene. The DNA for the CDR3 is TGTGCCAGCAGCGCATTTAGCGGGGGGGCCCAAGATACGCAGTATTTT. This codes for CASSAFSGGAQDTQYF.

In this sample, this clone turned up a few times. The chain couples TRBV25-1 to TRBJ1-2; 7 nucleotides agree with TRBD1. The CDR3 has 12 amino acids. The J segment lost 3 bases and the V segment lost 8 bases, leaving 3 bases of the junction unmatched. Germline-derived CDR1 and CDR2 are MGHDK and SYGVNS. DNA of the CDR3: TGTGCCAGCTTCCAGGGGGACTATGGCTACACCTTC. Translating it yields CASFQGDYGYTF.

V usage is TRBV11-2 and J usage is TRBJ1-1, with unresolved D. Germline CDR1 and CDR2: SGHAT and FQNNGV. The CDR3 extends over 13 amino acids. Between the trimmed V and J ends, which lost 5 bases and 1 base, there was a span of 8 bases. The CDR3 here is CASSPRGNTEAFF. CDR3 in DNA: TGTGCCAGCAGCCCCCGAGGGAACACTGAAGCTTTCTTT.

The chain is built from TRBV24-1 and TRBJ2-2; D is unresolved. V lost 1 base and J lost 7, with 3 bases in between. This CDR3 spans 12 amino acids. Germline V gene data show CDR1 as KGHDR and CDR2 as SFDVKD. CDR3 in DNA: TGTGCCACCAGTGATTTTGTCGGGGAGCTGTTTTTT. Amino acids: CATSDFVGELFF.

This clone has only one observation. The rearrangement links TRBV7-6 to TRBJ2-1; possibly TRBD1 for D (5 bases). The V end was cut by 0 bases, the J end by 10 bases, with 16 bases between. Germline values: CDR1 SGHVS, CDR2 FNYEAQ. The CDR3 covers 15 residues. CDR3 nucleotide sequence: TGTGCCAGCAGCTTAGCAGGGGAATTCCTTTGGGAGCAGTTCTTC. Translating gives CASSLAGEFLWEQFF.

This sequence joins TRBV7-2 and TRBJ2-5, with 8 bases identical to TRBD2. Germline V lookup: CDR1 SGHTA, CDR2 FQGNSA. The CDR3 has 15 amino acids. The junction had 9 bases not matched to a gene; V was cut back by 2 bases and J by 7 bases. The CDR3 region has the DNA TGTGCCAGCAGCTTAAACGGGGGGGCGTTGTCGACCCAGTACTTC. Encoded protein: CASSLNGGALSTQYF.

The chain employs TRBV4-2 and TRBJ2-5; 8 nucleotides match TRBD1. Looked up from germline, CDR1 is LGHNA and CDR2 is YNFKEQ. This CDR3 has 17 amino acids. V lost 1 base to trimming and J lost 0 bases; unmatched junction nucleotides: 7. CDR3 nucleotides: TGTGCCAGCAGCCAAGGTGTCCAGGGGGCGTACCAAGAGACCCAGTACTTC. Protein product: CASSQGVQGAYQETQYF.

The chain uses TRBV3-1 (or the pseudogene TRBV3-2) and TRBJ1-2, with D possibly being TRBD1 (5 bases). CDR1 and CDR2 (germline): LGHDT, YNNKEL (reference sequence). V lost 9 bases and J lost 6, with 11 bases in between. There are 11 residues in the CDR3. CDR3 DNA: TGTGCCAGTCTCGGGGCTCATGGCTACACCTTC. This codes for CASLGAHGYTF.

This clone was picked up one time. The CDR3 nucleotides are TGTGCCAGCAGTGCTACAGGGGATTTCGGCTATGGCTACACCTTC. It is translated as CASSATGDFGYGYTF. The chain employs TRBV28 and TRBJ1-2; 7 bases map to TRBD1. The CDR3 is 15 amino acids. V lost 5 bases to trimming and J lost 4 bases; unmatched junction nucleotides: 10. Germline-derived CDR1 and CDR2 are MDHEN and SYDVKM.

This clone was seen only a few times. V gene TRBV4-2 combines with J gene TRBJ2-3; D is tentatively TRBD1 or TRBD2 (6 bases each). The CDR3 contains 15 residues. In germline, CDR1 is LGHNA, CDR2 YNFKEQ. Trimming stripped 3 bases from V and 2 bases from J, with 12 bases between. The DNA of the CDR3 is TGTGCCAGCAGCCACGGGGGCCCCCACACAGATACGCAGTATTTT. This sequence encodes CASSHGGPHTDTQYF.

This chain connects TRBV28 to TRBJ2-4; TRBD1 matches 10 bases. The J segment lost 1 base and the V segment lost 4 bases, leaving 7 bases of the junction unmatched. Germline V gene sequence: CDR1 MDHEN, CDR2 SYDVKM. The CDR3 extends over 17 amino acids. The CDR3 coding sequence is TGTGCCAGCAGTTCCGGGACAGGGGATACGGCCAAAAACATTCAGTACTTC. Translating it yields CASSSGTGDTAKNIQYF.

The chain couples TRBV19 to TRBJ1-6; D may be TRBD1 (5 bases). Looked up from germline, CDR1 is LNHDA and CDR2 is SQIVND (reference sequence). The CDR3 is 13 residues long. Trimming stripped 5 bases from V and 6 bases from J, with 8 bases between. Here the CDR3 DNA reads TGTGCCAGTAGTTTACAGGCTAATTCACCCCTCCACTTT. It codes for CASSLQANSPLHF. Drawing the rest from reference TRBV19 and TRBJ1-6, the complete variable domain is DGGITQSPKYLFRKEGQNVTLSCEQNLNHDAMYWYRQDPGQGLRLIYYSQIVNDFQKGDIAEGYSVSREKKESFPLTVTSAQKNPTAFYLCASSLQANSPLHFGNGTRLTVT.

CDR3 protein: CATSDQPTGDLNQPQHF. The CDR3 DNA is TGTGCCACCAGTGACCAGCCCACAGGGGACCTCAATCAGCCCCAGCATTTT. The chain combines TRBV24-1 with TRBJ1-5, with 7 bases matching TRBD1. Trimming took 4 bases from V and 3 from J; bases not matched to a gene: 11. Per germline, CDR1 KGHDR and CDR2 SFDVKD. This CDR3 spans 17 amino acids.

The chain employs TRBV4-3 and TRBJ2-7, with 12 bases that match TRBD1. V dropped 3 bases and J dropped 7; count of bases not matched to a gene: 10. Germline CDR1 LGHNA, CDR2 YSLEER. The CDR3 loop spans 16 amino acids. The CDR3 region is CASSQRPGQGAREQYF. Written as DNA, the CDR3 is TGCGCCAGCAGCCAGAGACCGGGACAGGGGGCTCGGGAGCAGTACTTC.

V is TRBV10-3 and J is TRBJ1-5; possible D gene TRBD1, 6 bases. Trimming left V 3 bases short and J 5 bases short, with 14 bases between. This CDR3 has 15 amino acids. Germline V gives CDR1 ENHRY, CDR2 SYGVKD. The CDR3 region is CAISDSDRFDQPQHF. The DNA of the CDR3 is TGTGCCATCAGTGACTCAGACAGGTTCGATCAGCCCCAGCATTTT.

The CDR3 DNA sequence: TGTGCCAGCAGTTACGGTGCTAGCGGGGGGCCAAAAGAGCAGTACTTC. Protein sequence: CASSYGASGGPKEQYF. J is TRBJ2-7 and V is TRBV6-5, with 11 bases aligning to TRBD2. V shed 2 bases, J shed 7 bases, and the junction held 10 bases outside the gene matches. CDR1 is MNHEY, CDR2 SVGAGI, per germline. This CDR3 spans 16 amino acids.

In nucleotides, the CDR3 is TGTGCCTCCCGGCCCCACGCCTACGAGCAGTACTTC. This gives the protein CASRPHAYEQYF. The chain has TRBV6-5 and TRBJ2-7; D not resolved. CDR1 and CDR2 (germline): MNHEY, SVGAGI. This CDR3 region has 12 residues. The V end was cut by 11 bases, the J end by 2 bases, with 13 bases between.

Comments on this clone: The sample has other DNA sequences that encode this CDR3 too. V gene TRBV2 combines with J gene TRBJ2-2; D unclear. V lost 4 bases, J lost 1 base, and 4 bases lay in between. Germline V gene sequence: CDR1 SNHLY, CDR2 FYNNEI. The CDR3 is made up of 13 amino acids. As DNA, the CDR3 is TGTGCCAGCAGTGTGGGGAACACCGGGGAGCTGTTTTTT. As protein: CASSVGNTGELFF.

V usage is TRBV28 and J usage is TRBJ1-2, with 8 bases identical to TRBD1. The V and J ends lost 6 bases and 4 bases, in that order; junction bases with no gene match: 1. Germline V gene lookup returns CDR1 MDHEN and CDR2 SYDVKM. The CDR3 is made up of 12 amino acids. Written as DNA, the CDR3 is TGTGCCAGCAGCGGGACAGGCTATGGCTACACCTTC. It encodes CASSGTGYGYTF.

The rearrangement links TRBV6-2 or TRBV6-3 to TRBJ2-3; D unresolved. The CDR3 loop spans 13 amino acids. V was clipped by 6 bases and J by 4 bases, with 11 bases between them. From germline, CDR1 is MNHEY and CDR2 SVGEGT. The CDR3 sequence is CASSTTAPDTQYF. CDR3 in DNA: TGTGCCAGCAGCACGACTGCCCCAGATACGCAGTATTTT.

The chain links TRBV7-8 to TRBJ1-1; unclear D gene. Germline V gene data show CDR1 as SGHVS and CDR2 as FQNEAQ. The CDR3 is made up of 15 amino acids. V gave up 6 bases and J gave up 5 bases, with 19 bases separating them. CDR3: CASSHKGEVMTEAFF. CDR3 bases: TGTGCCAGCAGTCACAAAGGAGAGGTGATGACTGAAGCTTTCTTT.

The rearrangement links TRBV19 to TRBJ1-5, with D possibly being TRBD1 (6 bases). Germline V lookup: CDR1 LNHDA, CDR2 SQIVND (reference sequence). The CDR3 runs to 15 residues. V lost 2 bases and J 3 bases, leaving 11 bases between the germline ends. The CDR3 nucleotides are TGTGCCAGTAGTATAAACAGGGCCCTCAATCAGCCCCAGCATTTT. Its translation is CASSINRALNQPQHF.

The chain couples TRBV6-5 to TRBJ2-3; weak D call: TRBD2 (6 bases). Germline V CDR1 and CDR2: MNHEY, SVGAGI. The CDR3 contains 15 residues. V was cut by 2 bases and J by 0 bases, with 9 bases left in between. The CDR3 spells CASSYGGVSTDTQYF. DNA of the CDR3: TGTGCCAGCAGTTACGGCGGGGTAAGCACAGATACGCAGTATTTT.

This chain uses TRBV7-3 with TRBJ1-3; the D gene is possibly TRBD1 (6 bases). V lost 2 bases and J 4 bases, leaving 12 bases between the germline ends. CDR1 is SGHTA, CDR2 FQGTGA, per germline. This CDR3 has 15 amino acids. The CDR3 DNA is TGTGCCAGCAGCTTAGATGACAGGCGAGGAAACACCATATATTTT. It translates to CASSLDDRRGNTIYF.

The chain carries TRBV9 and TRBJ2-3, with 8 bases identical to TRBD2. This CDR3 spans 16 amino acids. Trimming at V came to 2 bases and at J to 0 bases, leaving 5 bases not matched to a gene. Germline CDR1 reads SGDLS; CDR2 reads YYNGEE. For the CDR3, the DNA is TGTGCCAGCAGCGTGCGGGGGGCCCTTAGCACAGATACGCAGTATTTT. This encodes CASSVRGALSTDTQYF.